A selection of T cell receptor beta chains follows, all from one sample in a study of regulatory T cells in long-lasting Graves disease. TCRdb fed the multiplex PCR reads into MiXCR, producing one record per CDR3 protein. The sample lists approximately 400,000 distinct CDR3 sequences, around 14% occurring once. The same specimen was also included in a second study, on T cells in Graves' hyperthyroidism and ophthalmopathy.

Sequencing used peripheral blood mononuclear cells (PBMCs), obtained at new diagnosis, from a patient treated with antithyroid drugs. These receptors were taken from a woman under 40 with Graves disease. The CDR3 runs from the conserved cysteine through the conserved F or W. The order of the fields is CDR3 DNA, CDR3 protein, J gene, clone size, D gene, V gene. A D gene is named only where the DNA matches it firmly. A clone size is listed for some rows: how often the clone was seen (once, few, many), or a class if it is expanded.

TGCAGTGCTAGAGCGGGAGGGACCTACGAGCAGTACTTC	CSARAGGTYEQYF	TRBJ2-7	many	TRBD2	TRBV20-1
TGTGCCAGCAGCCCGGGAGGAGGGAGCGGCGGGGAGCTGTTTTTT	CASSPGGGSGGELFF	TRBJ2-2	many	TRBD2	TRBV11-2
TGTGCCAGCACCCGACAGGGCTCTAACTATGGCTACACCTTC	CASTRQGSNYGYTF	TRBJ1-2	many	TRBD1	TRBV6-1
TGTGCCAGCAGTTACTCGTCCCCTACGAGCAATCAGCCCCAGCATTTT	CASSYSSPTSNQPQHF	TRBJ1-5	.	.	TRBV6-2/TRBV6-3
TGCAGTGCTAGGCGAAGCGGTGTCGGGGAAAAACTGTTTTTT	CSARRSGVGEKLFF	TRBJ1-4	few	.	TRBV20-1
TGTGCCAGCAGCCCCCCTGGGGGGGACTACCGGTTTACGCAGTATTTT	CASSPPGGDYRFTQYF	TRBJ2-3	many	TRBD2	TRBV7-2
TGCGCCAGCAGCCAGGGACAGGGAGATCAGCCCCAGCATTTT	CASSQGQGDQPQHF	TRBJ1-5	many	TRBD1	TRBV3-1
TGTGCCAGCAGCTTAGATAAAGAGCAGTTCTTC	CASSLDKEQFF	TRBJ2-1	many	.	TRBV7-3
TGTGCCAGCAGTTTAGGTTTAGCGACAGATACGCAGTATTTT	CASSLGLATDTQYF	TRBJ2-3	many	.	TRBV7-3
TGTGCCAGCAGTTACGTAGGCAGCTCCTACGAGCAGTACTTC	CASSYVGSSYEQYF	TRBJ2-7	many	.	TRBV6-2/TRBV6-3
TGTGCCAGCAGTCCCGCGGGACTAGCGGGAGGCTCCTACAATGAGCAGTTCTTC	CASSPAGLAGGSYNEQFF	TRBJ2-1	many	TRBD2	TRBV6-1
TGTGCCAGCAGTTCGGGGACTAGCAATGAGCAGTTCTTC	CASSSGTSNEQFF	TRBJ2-1	many	TRBD2	TRBV12-3/TRBV12-4
TGCAGCGTTAGCAGGGGGGACACTGAAGCTTTCTTT	CSVSRGDTEAFF	TRBJ1-1	few	TRBD1	TRBV29-1
TGTGCCAGCGGGGGACTAGCGTTCACTAGCACAGATACGCAGTATTTT	CASGGLAFTSTDTQYF	TRBJ2-3	.	TRBD2	TRBV12-3/TRBV12-4
TGTGCCAGCCGGGCGTCGAACGGGTACAATGAGCAGTTCTTC	CASRASNGYNEQFF	TRBJ2-1	.	.	TRBV18
TGTGCCACCGGCCTAGCGGGAGGATGGACCGGGGAGCTGTTTTTT	CATGLAGGWTGELFF	TRBJ2-2	many	TRBD2	TRBV6-2/TRBV6-3
TGCGCCAGCAGTCCCTATTTACAGGGGGCTCAGACCGGGGAGCTGTTTTTT	CASSPYLQGAQTGELFF	TRBJ2-2	few	TRBD1	TRBV5-1
TGTGCCAGTAGTCCGGTACCTAGCACAGATACGCAGTATTTT	CASSPVPSTDTQYF	TRBJ2-3	few	.	TRBV6-2/TRBV6-3
TGTGCCAGCAGCTTACCGGGACAGAAAAATGAGCAGTTCTTC	CASSLPGQKNEQFF	TRBJ2-1	many	TRBD1	TRBV7-9
TGTGCCAGCAGTCGGGACAGGGGGCTGACCGGGGAGCTGTTTTTT	CASSRDRGLTGELFF	TRBJ2-2	.	TRBD1	TRBV2
TGTGCCAGCCGCGGACAGGGGAGAGATACGCAGTATTTT	CASRGQGRDTQYF	TRBJ2-3	many	TRBD1	TRBV13
TGTGCCAGCAGTCCCGGACTAGCGGGAAACGGCTACGAGCAGTACTTC	CASSPGLAGNGYEQYF	TRBJ2-7	few	TRBD2	TRBV4-2
TGTGCTATAGGTAGGGGACCCCGGGGGTACGAGCAGTACTTC	CAIGRGPRGYEQYF	TRBJ2-7	many	.	TRBV12-5
TGTGCCAGCGCGAGAGGACAGGAGGGCTGGATAAACACTGAAGCTTTCTTT	CASARGQEGWINTEAFF	TRBJ1-1	many	TRBD1	TRBV28
TGTGCCAGCAGCCAAGCGTGGGACAGACTCTCTCCCTCCTACGAGCAGTACTTC	CASSQAWDRLSPSYEQYF	TRBJ2-7	.	TRBD1	TRBV14
TGCGCCAGCAGCCAAGGAGACAGGGATCGTGGAAAACTGTTTTTT	CASSQGDRDRGKLFF	TRBJ1-4	.	TRBD1	TRBV4-1
TGTGCCAGCTCACATATCCGGGACGCCGCAACTAATGAAAAACTGTTTTTT	CASSHIRDAATNEKLFF	TRBJ1-4	.	.	TRBV18
TGTGCCAGCTCACCAAACGAATTGGATCAGCCCCAGCATTTT	CASSPNELDQPQHF	TRBJ1-5	.	.	TRBV18
TGTGCCACCCAGGACAGCTTCTCTGGAAACACCATATATTTT	CATQDSFSGNTIYF	TRBJ1-3	.	.	TRBV19
TGTGCCAGCAGTTGGGGATGGGGACTAGCGGGAGGGTCCTACAATGAGCAGTTCTTC	CASSWGWGLAGGSYNEQFF	TRBJ2-1	many	TRBD2	TRBV28
TGTGCCATCAGCCAATCCACTAGCGGGGCCTACGAGCAGTACTTC	CAISQSTSGAYEQYF	TRBJ2-7	.	TRBD2	TRBV10-3
TGCGCCAGCAGCTCCGGACAGGGGATGAACACTGAAGCTCTCTTT	CASSSGQGMNTEALF	TRBJ1-1	once	TRBD1	TRBV5-1
TGCGCCAGCAGCTTGGCCGGGGGTGCGGGAGCGGGAACCGGGGAGCTGTTTTTT	CASSLAGGAGAGTGELFF	TRBJ2-2	.	TRBD2	TRBV5-1
TGTGCCAGCAGCTTAGCCAACGGCGACGAGCAGTACTTC	CASSLANGDEQYF	TRBJ2-7	few	.	TRBV7-9
TGCGCCAGCAGCCCCGGGGGGACCTACAATGAGCAGTTCTTC	CASSPGGTYNEQFF	TRBJ2-1	many	TRBD2	TRBV5-1
TGTGCCGGCAGTGAATTAGGTGCGGGGACTAATGAAAAACTGTTTTTT	CAGSELGAGTNEKLFF	TRBJ1-4	.	.	TRBV25-1
TGTGCCAGCAGCTTTCTGGAAAATGAGCAGTTCTTC	CASSFLENEQFF	TRBJ2-1	many	.	TRBV12-3/TRBV12-4
TGCGCCAGCGTTGGCGCTAAATACAATGAGCAGTTCTTC	CASVGAKYNEQFF	TRBJ2-1	many	.	TRBV5-1
TGTGCCACCAGTGTTGCAGGGAGAGACGAGCAGTACTTC	CATSVAGRDEQYF	TRBJ2-7	few	.	TRBV24-1
TGTGCCTGGAGTGTAGTAACGGCATCGGAACTGTTTTTT	CAWSVVTASELFF	TRBJ1-4	many	.	TRBV30
TGTGCCAGCAGCCCCAATGGCGGGAGGGACGCCCTCTTTGCTGGGGCCAACGTCCTGACTTTC	CASSPNGGRDALFAGANVLTF	TRBJ2-6	few	TRBD2	TRBV3-1
TGTGCCAGCAGCGCTACAGGGTGGACTGAAGCTTTCTTT	CASSATGWTEAFF	TRBJ1-1	many	.	TRBV27
TGTGCCAGCAGTTCGACAGGATCTAACTATGGCTACACCTTC	CASSSTGSNYGYTF	TRBJ1-2	many	.	TRBV6-2/TRBV6-3
TGTGCCAGCAGCAGGACTAGCGGGAGAGGGTACAATGAGCAGTTCTTC	CASSRTSGRGYNEQFF	TRBJ2-1	many	TRBD2	TRBV11-2
TGTGCCAGCAGTGATCGGCTAGGCTACGAGCAGTACTTC	CASSDRLGYEQYF	TRBJ2-7	many	.	TRBV2
TGCAGCGTTGAAGGGCAGGACAGGGGGGGTGGCTACACCTTC	CSVEGQDRGGGYTF	TRBJ1-2	few	TRBD1	TRBV29-1
TGTGCCAGCACCCTGACAGGGGAGGACTATGGCTACACCTTC	CASTLTGEDYGYTF	TRBJ1-2	few	TRBD1	TRBV12-3/TRBV12-4
TGCAGTGCACCTCAAGAGACCCAGTACTTC	CSAPQETQYF	TRBJ2-5	.	.	TRBV20-1
TGTGCCAGCAGCGTGGACCACAGGGGACGCACAGATACGCAGTATTTT	CASSVDHRGRTDTQYF	TRBJ2-3	.	TRBD1	TRBV9
TGTGCCAGCAGTTTACCCCCTGACTCAGCCACTAGCACAGATACGCAGTATTTT	CASSLPPDSATSTDTQYF	TRBJ2-3	many	.	TRBV28
TGTGCCAGTAGTATACTGGGACCGAGCAATCAGCCCCAGCATTTT	CASSILGPSNQPQHF	TRBJ1-5	.	.	TRBV19
TGTGCCAGCAGCCAAGATGTGCCTCCTGAGCAGTTCTTC	CASSQDVPPEQFF	TRBJ2-1	many	.	TRBV3-1
TGTGCCAGCAGTTACTCCCCTGGGGTGAGGCCCTACGAGCAGTACTTC	CASSYSPGVRPYEQYF	TRBJ2-7	.	.	TRBV6-9
TGTGCCAGCAGCATGACAGGGTGGTTTGCGGGCTACACCTTC	CASSMTGWFAGYTF	TRBJ1-2	.	TRBD1	TRBV4-1